The T cell receptor beta chain under discussion was sequenced for a study of control samples from healthy donors and cancer patients. Germline CDR1 is SGHKS and CDR2 is YYEKEE (reference sequence). Trimming took 0 bases from V and 4 from J, leaving 11 bases between them. The CDR3 runs 14 residues. Profiled with immunoSEQ multiplex PCR; TCRdb holds only in-frame clones, not every one. The sample includes 57,000 or so clones, 90% seen only once; the top ten take nearly 6%. The receptor's source is a man aged 55 to 70 with colorectal cancer. The rearrangement joins TRBV5-5 to TRBJ2-7; tentatively, D is TRBD2 (6 bases). Material: PBMCs. CDR3: CASSLAPGRYEQYF. Here the CDR3 DNA reads TGTGCCAGCAGCTTGGCCCCAGGGAGGTACGAGCAGTACTTC.